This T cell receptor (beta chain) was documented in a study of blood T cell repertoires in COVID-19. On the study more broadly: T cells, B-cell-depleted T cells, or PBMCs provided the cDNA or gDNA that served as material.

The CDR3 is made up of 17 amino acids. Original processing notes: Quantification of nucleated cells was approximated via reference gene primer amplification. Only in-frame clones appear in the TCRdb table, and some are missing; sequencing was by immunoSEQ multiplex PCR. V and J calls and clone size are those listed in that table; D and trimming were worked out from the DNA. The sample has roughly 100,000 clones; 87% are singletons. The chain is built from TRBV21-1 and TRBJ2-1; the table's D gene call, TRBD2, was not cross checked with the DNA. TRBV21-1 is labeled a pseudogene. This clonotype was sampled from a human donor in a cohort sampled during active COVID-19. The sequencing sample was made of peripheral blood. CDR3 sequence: CASTPSLAGGPGNEQFF. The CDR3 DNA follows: TGTGCCAGCACCCCGTCCCTAGCGGGAGGGCCAGGCAATGAGCAGTTCTTC.